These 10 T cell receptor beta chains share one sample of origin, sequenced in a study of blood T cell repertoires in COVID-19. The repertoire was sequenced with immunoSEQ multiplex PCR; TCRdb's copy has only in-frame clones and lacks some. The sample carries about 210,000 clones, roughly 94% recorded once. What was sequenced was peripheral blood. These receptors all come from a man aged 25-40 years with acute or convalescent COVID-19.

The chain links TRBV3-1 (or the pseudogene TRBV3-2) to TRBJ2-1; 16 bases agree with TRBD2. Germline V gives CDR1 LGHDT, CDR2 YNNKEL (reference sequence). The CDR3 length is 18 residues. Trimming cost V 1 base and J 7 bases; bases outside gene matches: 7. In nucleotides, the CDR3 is TGTGCCAGCAGCCAAGCCGGGACTAGCGGGGGGGCTTTGAATGAGCAGTTCTTC. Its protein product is CASSQAGTSGGALNEQFF.

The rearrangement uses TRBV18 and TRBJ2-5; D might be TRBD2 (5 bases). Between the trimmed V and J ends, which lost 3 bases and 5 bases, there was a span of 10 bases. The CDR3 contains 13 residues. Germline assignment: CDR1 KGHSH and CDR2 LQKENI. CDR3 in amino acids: CASSPHPGETQYF. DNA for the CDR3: TGTGCCAGCTCACCGCACCCGGGGGAGACCCAGTACTTC.

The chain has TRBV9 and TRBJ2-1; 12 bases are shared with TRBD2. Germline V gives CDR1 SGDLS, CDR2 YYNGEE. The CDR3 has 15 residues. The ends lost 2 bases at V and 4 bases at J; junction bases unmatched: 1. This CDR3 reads CASSVTSGGYNEQFF. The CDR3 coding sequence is TGTGCCAGCAGCGTTACTAGCGGGGGGTACAATGAGCAGTTCTTC.

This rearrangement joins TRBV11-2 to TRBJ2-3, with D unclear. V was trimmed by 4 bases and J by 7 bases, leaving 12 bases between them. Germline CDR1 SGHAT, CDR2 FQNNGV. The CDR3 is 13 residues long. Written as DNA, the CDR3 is TGTGCCAGCAGCTCCTCCTTGACTTATACGCAGTATTTT. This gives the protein CASSSSLTYTQYF.

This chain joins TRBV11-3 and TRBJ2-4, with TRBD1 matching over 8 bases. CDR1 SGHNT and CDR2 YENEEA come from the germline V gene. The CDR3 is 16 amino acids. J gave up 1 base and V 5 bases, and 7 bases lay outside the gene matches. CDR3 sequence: CASSAGTGGAKNIQYF. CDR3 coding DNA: TGTGCCAGCAGCGCTGGGACAGGTGGGGCCAAAAACATTCAGTACTTC. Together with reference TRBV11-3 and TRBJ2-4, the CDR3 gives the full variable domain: EAGVVQSPRYKIIEKKQPVAFWCNPISGHNTLYWYLQNLGQGPELLIRYENEEAVDDSQLPKDRFSAERLKGVDSTLKIQPAELGDSAVYLCASSAGTGGAKNIQYFGAGTRLSVL.

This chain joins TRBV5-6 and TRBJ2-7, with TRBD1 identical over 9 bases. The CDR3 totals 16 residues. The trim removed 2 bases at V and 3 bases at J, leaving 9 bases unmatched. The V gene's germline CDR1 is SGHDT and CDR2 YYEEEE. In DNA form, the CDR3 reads TGTGCCAGCAGCTTTACCGGGACAGGGAGACTCTACGAGCAGTACTTC. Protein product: CASSFTGTGRLYEQYF.

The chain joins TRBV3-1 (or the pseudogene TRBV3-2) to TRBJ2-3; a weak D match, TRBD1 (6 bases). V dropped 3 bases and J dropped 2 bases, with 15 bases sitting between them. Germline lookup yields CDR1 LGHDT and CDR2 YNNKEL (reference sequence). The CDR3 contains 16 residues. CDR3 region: CASSQIGQSFTDTQYF. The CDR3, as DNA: TGTGCCAGCAGCCAGATTGGACAGTCCTTCACAGATACGCAGTATTTT.

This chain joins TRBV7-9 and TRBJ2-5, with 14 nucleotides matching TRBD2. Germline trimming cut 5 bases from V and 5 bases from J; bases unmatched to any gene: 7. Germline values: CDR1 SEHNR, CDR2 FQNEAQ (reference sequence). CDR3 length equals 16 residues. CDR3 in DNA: TGTGCCAGCAGCGCCAGACTAGCGGGAGGGCCGGAGACCCAGTACTTC. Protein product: CASSARLAGGPETQYF.

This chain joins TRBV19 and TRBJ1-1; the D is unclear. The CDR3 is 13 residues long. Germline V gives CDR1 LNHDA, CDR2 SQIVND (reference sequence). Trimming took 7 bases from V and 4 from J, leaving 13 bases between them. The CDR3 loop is CASTPPGSTEAFF. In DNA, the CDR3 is TGTGCCAGTACCCCTCCGGGGTCCACTGAAGCTTTCTTT.

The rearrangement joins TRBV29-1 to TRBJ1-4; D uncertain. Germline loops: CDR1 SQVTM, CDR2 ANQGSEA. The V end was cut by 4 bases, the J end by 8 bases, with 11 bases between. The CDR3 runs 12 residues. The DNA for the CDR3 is TGCAGCGTTGGCCAGCCGGAGGAAAAACTGTTTTTT. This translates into CSVGQPEEKLFF.